This T cell receptor beta chain was sequenced during a study of T cell responses to AZD1222 COVID-19 vaccine. Profiling relied on immunoSEQ multiplex PCR, and the TCRdb table lists in-frame clones only, not all of them. The data show around 58,000 clones, roughly 90% seen once. This CDR3 region has 15 residues. The germline gives CDR1 MGHRA, CDR2 YSYEKL. Unmatched junction bases numbered 5, after V lost 0 bases and J lost 6 bases. The TCR was taken from an adult who received the AZD1222 COVID-19 vaccine. The genes are TRBV4-1 and TRBJ1-3; 7 nucleotides agree with TRBD1. The input for sequencing was peripheral blood, taken 28 days after the second AZD1222 dose. The CDR3 loop is CASSQDRGSENTIYF. The CDR3 DNA is TGCGCCAGCAGCCAAGACAGGGGGAGTGAAAACACCATATATTTT.